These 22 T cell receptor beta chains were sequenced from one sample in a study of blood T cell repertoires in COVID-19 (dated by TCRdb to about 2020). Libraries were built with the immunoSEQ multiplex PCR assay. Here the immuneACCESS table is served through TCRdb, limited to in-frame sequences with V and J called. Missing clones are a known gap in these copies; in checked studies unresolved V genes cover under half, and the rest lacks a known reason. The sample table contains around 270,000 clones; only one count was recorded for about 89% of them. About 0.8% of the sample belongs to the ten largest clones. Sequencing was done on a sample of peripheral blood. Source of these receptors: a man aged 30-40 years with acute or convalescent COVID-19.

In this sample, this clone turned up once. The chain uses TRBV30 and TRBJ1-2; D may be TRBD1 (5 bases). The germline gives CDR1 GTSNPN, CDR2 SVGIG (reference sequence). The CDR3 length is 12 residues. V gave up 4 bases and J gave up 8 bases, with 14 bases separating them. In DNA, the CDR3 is TGTGCCTGGACCCAACGGGGGATCGGCTACACCTTC. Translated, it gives CAWTQRGIGYTF.

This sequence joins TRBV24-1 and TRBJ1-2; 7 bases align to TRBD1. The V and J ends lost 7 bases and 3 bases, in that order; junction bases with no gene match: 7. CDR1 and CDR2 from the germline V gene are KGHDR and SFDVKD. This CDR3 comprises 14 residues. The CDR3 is CATSETGLDYGYTF. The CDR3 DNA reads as TGTGCCACCAGCGAGACAGGGCTCGACTATGGCTACACCTTC.

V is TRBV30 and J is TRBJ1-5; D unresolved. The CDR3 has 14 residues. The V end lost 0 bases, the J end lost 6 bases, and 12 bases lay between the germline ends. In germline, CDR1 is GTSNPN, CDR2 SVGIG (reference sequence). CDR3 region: CAWSVPGYFQPQHF. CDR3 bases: TGTGCCTGGAGTGTACCGGGGTATTTTCAGCCCCAGCATTTT.

The CDR3 is CASSPIGTSSTDTQYF. The CDR3 DNA reads TGCGCCAGCAGCCCTATCGGGACTTCTAGCACAGATACGCAGTATTTT. The chain uses TRBV5-1 and TRBJ2-3, with D possibly TRBD2 on 6 matching bases. CDR1 and CDR2 from the germline V gene are SGHRS and YFSETQ. The CDR3 loop spans 16 amino acids. The V and J ends lost 4 bases and 0 bases respectively, with 15 bases between them.

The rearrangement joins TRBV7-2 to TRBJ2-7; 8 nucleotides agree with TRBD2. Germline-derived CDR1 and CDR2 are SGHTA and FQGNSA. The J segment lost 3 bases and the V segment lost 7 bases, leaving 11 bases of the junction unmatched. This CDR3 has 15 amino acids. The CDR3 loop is CASIPRVSGIYEQYF. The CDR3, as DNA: TGTGCCAGCATCCCTCGAGTTAGCGGGATCTACGAGCAGTACTTC.

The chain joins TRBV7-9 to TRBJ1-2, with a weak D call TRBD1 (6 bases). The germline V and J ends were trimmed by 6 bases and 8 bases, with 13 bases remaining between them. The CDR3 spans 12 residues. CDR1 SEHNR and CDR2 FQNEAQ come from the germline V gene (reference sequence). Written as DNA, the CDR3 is TGTGCCAGCAGACCTAACAGGGAAGGCTACACCTTC. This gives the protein CASRPNREGYTF. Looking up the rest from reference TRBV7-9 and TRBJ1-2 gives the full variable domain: DTGVSQNPRHKITKRGQNVTFRCDPISEHNRLYWYRQTLGQGPEFLTYFQNEAQLEKSRLLSDRFSAERPKGSFSTLEIQRTEQGDSAMYLCASRPNREGYTFGSGTRLTVV.

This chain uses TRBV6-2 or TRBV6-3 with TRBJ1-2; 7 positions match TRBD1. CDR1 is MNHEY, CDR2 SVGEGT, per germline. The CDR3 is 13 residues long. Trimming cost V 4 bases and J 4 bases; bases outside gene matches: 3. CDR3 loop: CASSWTGAYGYTF. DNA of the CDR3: TGTGCCAGCAGTTGGACAGGCGCCTATGGCTACACCTTC.

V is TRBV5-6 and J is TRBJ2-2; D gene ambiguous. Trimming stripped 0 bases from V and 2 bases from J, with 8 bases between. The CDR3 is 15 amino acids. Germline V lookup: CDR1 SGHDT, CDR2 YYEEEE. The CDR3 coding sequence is TGTGCCAGCAGCTTGGTCAGGCCTAACACCGGGGAGCTGTTTTTT. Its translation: CASSLVRPNTGELFF.

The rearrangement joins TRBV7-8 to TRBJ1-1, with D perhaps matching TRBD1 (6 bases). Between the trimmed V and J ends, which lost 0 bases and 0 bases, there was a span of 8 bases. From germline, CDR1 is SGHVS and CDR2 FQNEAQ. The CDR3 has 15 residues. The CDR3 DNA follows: TGTGCCAGCAGCTTAGCTACAGGGCTGAACACTGAAGCTTTCTTT. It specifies CASSLATGLNTEAFF.

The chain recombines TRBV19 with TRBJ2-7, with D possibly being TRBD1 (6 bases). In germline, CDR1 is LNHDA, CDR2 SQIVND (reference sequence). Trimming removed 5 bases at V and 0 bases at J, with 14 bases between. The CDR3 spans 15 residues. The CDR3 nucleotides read TGTGCCAGTAGTTCCCAGACAGGTGCCTCCTACGAGCAGTACTTC. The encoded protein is CASSSQTGASYEQYF.

CDR3 nucleotides: TGCGCCAGCAGCTTGGGACTAGCTGCCGATACCAACCAAGAGACCCAGTACTTC. Amino acid sequence: CASSLGLAADTNQETQYF. The V gene is TRBV5-1, the J gene TRBJ2-5; 7 positions match TRBD2. The germline CDR1 and CDR2 sequences are SGHRS and YFSETQ. V shed 0 bases, J shed 0 bases, and the junction held 11 bases outside the gene matches. The CDR3 has 18 residues. Full variable domain (outside the CDR3, taken from reference TRBV5-1 and TRBJ2-5): KAGVTQTPRYLIKTRGQQVTLSCSPISGHRSVSWYQQTPGQGLQFLFEYFSETQRNKGNFPGRFSGRQFSNSRSEMNVSTLELGDSALYLCASSLGLAADTNQETQYFGPGTRLLVL.

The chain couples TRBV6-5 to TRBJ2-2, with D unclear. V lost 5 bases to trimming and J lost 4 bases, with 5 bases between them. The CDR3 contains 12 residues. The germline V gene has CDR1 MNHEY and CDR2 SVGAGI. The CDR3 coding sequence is TGTGCCAGCAGTACTCTCACCGGGGAGCTGTTTTTT. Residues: CASSTLTGELFF.

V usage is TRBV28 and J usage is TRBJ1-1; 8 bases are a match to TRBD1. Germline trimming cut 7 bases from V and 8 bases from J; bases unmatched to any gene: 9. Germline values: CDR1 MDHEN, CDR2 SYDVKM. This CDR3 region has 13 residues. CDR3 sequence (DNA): TGTGCCAGCACCCTTTCAGGGGGCTTGGAAGCTTTCTTT. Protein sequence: CASTLSGGLEAFF.

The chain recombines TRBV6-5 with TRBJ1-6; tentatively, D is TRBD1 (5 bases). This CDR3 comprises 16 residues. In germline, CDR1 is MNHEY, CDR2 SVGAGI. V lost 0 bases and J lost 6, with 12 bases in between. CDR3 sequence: CASSYSITRVNSPLHF. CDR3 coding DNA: TGTGCCAGCAGTTACTCGATTACCAGGGTTAATTCACCCCTCCACTTT.

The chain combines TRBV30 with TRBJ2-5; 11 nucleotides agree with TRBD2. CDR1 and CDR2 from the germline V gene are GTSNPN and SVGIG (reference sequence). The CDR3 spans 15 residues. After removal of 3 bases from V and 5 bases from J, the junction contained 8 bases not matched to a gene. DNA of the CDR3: TGTGCCTGGAGAGGAACTAGCGGGAGACCGGAGACCCAGTACTTC. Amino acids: CAWRGTSGRPETQYF.

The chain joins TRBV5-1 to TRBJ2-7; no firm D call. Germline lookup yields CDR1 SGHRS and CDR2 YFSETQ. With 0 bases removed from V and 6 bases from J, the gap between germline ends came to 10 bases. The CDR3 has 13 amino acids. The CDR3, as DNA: TGCGCCAGCAGCTTGGCCGACGGAGCCGAGCAGTACTTC. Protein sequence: CASSLADGAEQYF. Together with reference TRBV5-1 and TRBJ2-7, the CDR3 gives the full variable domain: KAGVTQTPRYLIKTRGQQVTLSCSPISGHRSVSWYQQTPGQGLQFLFEYFSETQRNKGNFPGRFSGRQFSNSRSEMNVSTLELGDSALYLCASSLADGAEQYFGPGTRLTVT.

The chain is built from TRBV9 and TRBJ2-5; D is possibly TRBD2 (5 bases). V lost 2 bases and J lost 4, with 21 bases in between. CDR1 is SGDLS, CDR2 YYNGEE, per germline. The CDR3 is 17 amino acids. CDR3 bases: TGTGCCAGCAGCGTTTCCCCTCGGGTACGGGGTGGAGAGACCCAGTACTTC. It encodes CASSVSPRVRGGETQYF.

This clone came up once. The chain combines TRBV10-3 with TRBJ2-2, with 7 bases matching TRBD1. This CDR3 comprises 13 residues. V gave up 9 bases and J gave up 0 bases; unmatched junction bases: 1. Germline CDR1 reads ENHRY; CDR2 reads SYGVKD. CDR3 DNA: TGTGCCATGGGACAGACGAACACCGGGGAGCTGTTTTTT. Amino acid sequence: CAMGQTNTGELFF.

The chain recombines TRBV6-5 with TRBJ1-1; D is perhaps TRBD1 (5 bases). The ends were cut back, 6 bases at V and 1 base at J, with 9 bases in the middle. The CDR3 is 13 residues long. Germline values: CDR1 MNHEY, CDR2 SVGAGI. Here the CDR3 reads CASRETENTEAFF. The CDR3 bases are TGTGCCAGCAGGGAGACAGAGAACACTGAAGCTTTCTTT.

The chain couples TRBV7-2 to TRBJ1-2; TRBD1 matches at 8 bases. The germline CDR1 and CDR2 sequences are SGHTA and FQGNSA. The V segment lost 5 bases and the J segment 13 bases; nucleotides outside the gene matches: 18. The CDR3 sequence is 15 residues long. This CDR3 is CASSHPSGTGTPPTF. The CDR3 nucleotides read TGTGCCAGCAGCCATCCCTCCGGGACAGGAACCCCCCCCACCTTC. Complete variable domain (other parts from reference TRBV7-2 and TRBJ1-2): GAGVSQSPSNKVTEKGKDVELRCDPISGHTALYWYRQSLGQGLEFLIYFQGNSAPDKSGLPSDRFSAERTGGSVSTLTIQRTQQEDSAVYLCASSHPSGTGTPPTFGSGTRLTVV.

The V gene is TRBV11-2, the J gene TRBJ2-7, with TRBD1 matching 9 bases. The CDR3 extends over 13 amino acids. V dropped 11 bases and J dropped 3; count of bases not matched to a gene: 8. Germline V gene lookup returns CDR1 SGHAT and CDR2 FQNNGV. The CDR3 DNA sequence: TGTGCCGTCCGGAAGACAGGGGGCTACGAGCAGTACTTC. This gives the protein CAVRKTGGYEQYF.

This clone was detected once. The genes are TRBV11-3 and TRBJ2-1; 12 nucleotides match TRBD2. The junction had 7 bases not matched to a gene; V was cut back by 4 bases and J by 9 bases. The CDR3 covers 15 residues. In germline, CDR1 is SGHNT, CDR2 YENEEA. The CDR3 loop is CASSSASGGVGEQFF. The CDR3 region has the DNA TGTGCCAGCAGCTCCGCTAGCGGGGGGGTAGGTGAGCAGTTCTTC.